This TCR beta chain appears in the sequencing data of a study of shared clonotypes between healthy human individuals (TCRdb year 2020). A note on the overall study: Three men and a couple of women, aged 18 to 49 years, made up the cohort. The study deeply sequenced blood TCR repertoires of roughly five healthy adults to estimate repertoire size and the extent of clonotype sharing between individuals. Different laboratories and diverse techniques were used to prepare libraries and sequence TCR repertoires, to increase sequencing depth and limit assay-specific biases. Per donor, leukapheresis produced somewhere between about 0.94 and 9 billion PBMCs. The paper as a whole reports these results and caveats: Sampling was limited to blood, and TCR repertoires in tissue likely differ from TCR repertoires in blood. Pairwise subsampling indicated that sequencing depth was expected to affect the degree of clonotype sharing among donors. The small number of donors limited the genetic and exposure-history diversity represented.

The donors were healthy, HIV-negative adults who had no recently reported acute infections or vaccinations. Every donor was a Caucasian adult residing in Nashville, Tennessee, USA. In the unsorted samples, tens of millions of PBMCs were counted, and genomic DNA was extracted using the QIAamp DNA Blood Mini kit. Blood was obtained by leukapheresis, after which PBMCs were separated by Ficoll-Histopaque density gradient centrifugation and cryopreserved in liquid nitrogen vapor phase. Of note for this clone: What antigen it recognizes has not been identified. No clone much larger than this one lies a single base away; base qualities are absent.

Using the deep immunoSEQ assay, multiplex PCR amplified TCR CDR3 regions from genomic DNA. Genomic DNA extracted from each cell subset was distributed evenly over all wells of several immunoSEQ 96-well plates, and each plate served as one replicate. For unsorted PBMC, around 0.3 ug genomic DNA, equal to 32,000 or so T cell genomes, was loaded into each replicate PCR. Genomic DNA from unsorted PBMC was sequenced over ten immunoSEQ deep assay plates. Purified libraries were quantified with a Qubit 3.0 fluorometer, sized on a Bioanalyzer 2100, and re-quantified with the KAPA Library Quantification kit. A separate single-read 150-cycle Illumina NextSeq 550 flow cell was used to sequence each immunoSEQ 96-well plate. Processing in the source paper ran as follows. Because the immunoSEQ output included only junctional sequences and no quality scores, the filtering could not be the same as the filtering used for full-length reads. Sequences were annotated with PyIR, a Python wrapper for IgBLAST v1.9, using IMGT germline references to assign V/J genes and CDR3. Any read was removed if the V/J assignment was weak (E-value above 1e-6), the CDR3 was missing, or the read contained stop codons, out-of-frame junctions, or ambiguous translated residues. V3J clonotypes were defined as sequences sharing an identical inferred V gene, J gene, and CDR3 amino acid sequence. The percentage overlap between two repertoires was calculated by dividing the number of shared unique clonotypes by the size of the smaller repertoire. RTK rarefaction, the Chao1 estimator, and Recon v2.1 estimates of unobserved clonotypes were used to assess repertoire richness. The table was pulled from immuneACCESS by TCRdb, which kept in-frame rearrangements only. Such tables lose some clones; where checked, under half of the loss comes from unresolved V genes, and the rest has no known cause. That table supplies the V and J calls and clone size; D and trimming were determined from the DNA. The sample table holds more than 450,000 clones, of which 70% to 80% were seen once. The ten largest clonotypes hold 13% of the sample.

Relative to germline, V is missing 2 bases and J is missing 0 bases, with 14 bases of the junction outside any gene match. CDR1 and CDR2, looked up from the germline V gene (reference sequence), are GTSNPN and SVGIG. The CDR3 runs 19 residues from the cysteine to the phenylalanine. Of the read, only the CDR3 DNA is kept; its 57 bases are in frame from base 1. The receptor was isolated from a woman between 35 and 50 years old in good health. Some clones in this sample may be carry-over from other donors' samples. The receptor chain draws on TRBV30 and TRBJ2-4, and TRBD2 aligns with 9 junction nucleotides. The sample consisted of PBMCs. The DNA reads TGTGCCTGGAGTAAGTCGGCTAGCGGGAAAGGGGGAGCCAAAAACATTCAGTACTTC. Translated, it reads CAWSKSASGKGGAKNIQYF.